This T cell receptor (beta chain) was profiled in a study of beta chain features in type 1 diabetes (dated by TCRdb to the late 2010s). Concerning the study at large: No differences in mean age, gender distribution, total cell number or subset yield were found between patients and healthy donors. A total of 85 million to 140 million sorted cells were examined across all samples, and the number of cells per subset was strongly correlated with RNA yield. Whereas all 30 or so donors provided naive and central memory subsets, regulatory and stem cell-like memory subsets were isolated from just 8 patients and roughly 8 healthy donors. In the study, recently diagnosed type 1 diabetes patients and matched healthy donors were compared on the TCRB repertoires of their sorted circulating CD4+ T cell subsets. General findings and caveats noted by the study authors: Fewer insertions and more nucleotide deletions at VDJ recombination sites were observed in patients with type 1 diabetes, implying thymic rearrangement abnormalities. PCR may preferentially amplify shorter templates, but because patient and control samples were amplified and corrected together, any resulting skew would affect both groups equally. HLA sub-analyses involved small numbers of individuals, so any influence of HLA type on TCRB rearrangement remained unresolved. In all four CD4+ subsets, TCRB CDR3 length was moderately but significantly shorter in type 1 diabetes patients. Because cDNA was sequenced instead of genomic DNA, highly expressing activated cells could be over-represented, though the groups showed no difference in activation or CD3 levels. Naive, central memory and regulatory TCRB repertoires appeared to be more similar among patients than among healthy donors.

This clone has more than one count but fewer than ten. It lacks a known antigen. No much larger clonotype is one base removed from it; base qualities were not supplied. All of the isolated RNA was reverse transcribed with the High Capacity cDNA Reverse Transcription Kit, so expressed TCRB transcripts were sequenced. Naive, central memory and regulatory T cell samples underwent deep immunoSEQ sequencing, averaging around 3.7 million total reads per sample. After sorted cells were lysed in RLT buffer, RNA was extracted with DNase-treated RNeasy Micro or Mini kits, with the choice depending on cell number. Each cell subset was processed on its own to prevent cross-contamination, while patient and healthy donor samples were processed together. TCRB sequences were amplified from cDNA with the immunoSEQ multiplex PCR, producing 87-bp fragments spanning the CDR3 region. The amplicons were sequenced using the Illumina HiSeq platform. In the paper's pipeline: Synthetic template baselines were used to correct PCR bias computationally, reads within Hamming distance 2 were collapsed, and singletons that could not be merged were discarded. Reads were aligned against IMGT to assign V, D and J genes, CDR3 length and insertions or deletions at six rearrangement sites. Within each subset, clonotype counts were normalized to the number of sorted cells before true diversity and Gini coefficients were calculated with the tcR R package. Repertoire sharing was quantified using the overlap coefficient calculated on TCRB nucleotide sequences. As a proxy for the pre-selection repertoire, out-of-frame TCRB sequences from naive cells were analyzed. The table was pulled from immuneACCESS by TCRdb, which kept in-frame rearrangements only. Such tables lose some clones; where checked, under half of the loss comes from unresolved V genes, and the rest has no known cause. V and J calls plus clone size are reproduced from that table; the DNA served to infer D and trimming. Counted in this sample were about 360,000 clones; roughly 13% of them appeared once. In total, the top ten clones hold approximately 0.015% of the sample.

Each donor gave one peripheral blood draw, averaging approximately 0.12 L, which was collected into heparinised tubes. A BD FACSAria II and a panel including CD45RO, CCR7, CD25, CD127, CD95 and CD27 were used to sort naive, central memory, regulatory and stem cell-like memory CD4+ T cells. Every sorted population had a purity above 95%. PBMCs were isolated right away by Lymphoprep density gradient centrifugation and were stained directly, without culture. To minimize batch effects, samples were stained and sorted in pairs, one healthy donor with one patient per experiment. Including cysteine and phenylalanine, the CDR3 has 14 amino acids. CDR3 DNA is the only sequence kept; it has 42 bases, read in frame from the first base. Relative to germline, V is missing 2 bases and J is missing 7 bases, with 5 bases of the junction outside any gene match. The germline V gene provides CDR1 MGHDK and CDR2 SYGVNS.

The receptor was derived from a man between 18 and 29 years old in good health. The sample comprised naive CD4+ T cells from blood. The sample's cell subset or site label is to be understood as: true naive CD4+ T cells. The chain was built from TRBV25-1 and TRBJ1-5; the junction holds 7 bases that match TRBD1. The DNA reads as follows: TGTGCCAGCAGTGAAACAGGGGCGGGGCAGCCCCAGCATTTT. Its protein is CASSETGAGQPQHF.